This record covers a single T cell receptor (beta chain). The antigen is unknown. Libraries were prepared by immunoSEQ multiplex PCR; TCRdb keeps only in-frame clonotypes and omits some of them. This table holds some 1,400,000 clones, roughly 97% found once. The data are from a study of shared clonotypes between healthy human individuals. Study in general: For every donor, three CD4 naive, three CD4 memory, two CD8 naive and one CD8 memory plates were used.

The V gene lost 4 bases and the J gene lost 5 bases, with 18 bases spanning the gap. This CDR3 is built from 15 residues. The germline V gene encodes CDR1 PRHDT and CDR2 FYEKMQ (reference sequence). Overall study findings and caveats: At large depth, rarefaction still showed sorted-subset sequencing to be incomplete. Relative to their counterparts shared across all four donors, non-shared clonotypes exhibited diminished generation probabilities.

Sequencing was done on a sample of naive CD4+ T cells sorted from blood. Described subset: CD45RA+ positively selected. The gene calls are TRBV13 and TRBJ2-7; D is undetermined. The clonotype originates from a man younger than 40 in good health. The CDR3, as DNA: TGTGCCAGCAGCTATTTGTTCTTCGAACCCCACGAGCAGTACTTC. This translates into CASSYLFFEPHEQYF.